This T cell receptor beta chain is drawn from a study of Graves' ophthalmopathy and Graves' hyperthyroidism. This clonotype was detected only a few times. Its target is not known. A much larger clone sits a single nucleotide away, making a read error possible. Study conclusions and caveats: Most clonotypes expanded in thyroid above 0.001 frequency were present in blood too.

Amplification from RNA transcripts yielded the TCR beta CDR3 regions. The workflow started with a first-round RT-PCR run with HTBI primers and then moved on to a second-round multiplex PCR. Using its own MiXCR run on the multiplex PCR reads, TCRdb lists one record per CDR3 protein. The sample lists around 1.1 million distinct CDR3 sequences, roughly 35% occurring once. The V gene lost 3 bases and the J gene lost 8 bases, with 7 bases spanning the gap. This CDR3 is built from 10 residues. The germline V gene has CDR1 DFQATT and CDR2 SNEGSKA (reference sequence). Sequencing was carried out using peripheral blood or thyroid tissue (not recorded which). The sequence was collected from an adult man with Graves' hyperthyroidism. The genes are TRBV20-1 and TRBJ1-2; D is unclear. CDR3 nucleotide sequence: TGCAGTGCTAGGGAGTGGGGCTACACCTTC. Encoded protein: CSAREWGYTF.